Listed below are T cell receptor beta chains from one sample, sequenced in a study of cytomegalovirus exposure and HLA in healthy donors. Sequenced by immunoSEQ multiplex PCR; TCRdb stores in-frame clones only, minus some. Among approximately 200,000 clones listed, around four fifths were seen once. Sequenced sample: PBMCs. The receptors stem from a woman aged 45-60 years in good health and CMV-seropositive. Each CDR3 is given with its conserved first and last residue. Each record gives: V gene, D gene, clone size, CDR3 length, J gene, CDR3 protein, CDR3 DNA. D genes are given only for firm matches. Clone size is stated in some rows and not others, as once, few, many or a class when expanded.

TRBV11-2	NA	once	16	TRBJ2-6	CASSLDSVSGANVLTF	TGTGCCAGCAGCTTAGACTCGGTCTCTGGGGCCAACGTCCTGACTTTC
TRBV10-1	NA	NA	13	TRBJ1-4	CASSPEGYEKLFF	TGCGCCAGCAGCCCAGAGGGATATGAAAAACTGTTTTTT
TRBV29-1	TRBD1	NA	14	TRBJ2-7	CSVEDRGSSYEQYF	TGCAGCGTTGAAGACAGGGGGTCCTCCTACGAGCAGTACTTC
TRBV11-2	NA	NA	13	TRBJ2-7	CASSSGQSYEQYF	TGTGCCAGCAGCTCGGGACAATCCTACGAGCAGTACTTC
TRBV5-8	NA	few	14	TRBJ2-3	CASSLRGWTDTQYF	TGTGCCAGCAGCTTGCGGGGATGGACAGATACGCAGTATTTT
TRBV20-1	TRBD1	NA	11	TRBJ1-2	CSAGQIGGYTF	TGCAGTGCGGGACAGATCGGAGGCTACACCTTC
TRBV11-2	NA	NA	16	TRBJ2-7	CASSFYRGRGYYEQYF	TGTGCCAGCAGCTTCTACAGGGGCCGGGGGTACTACGAGCAGTACTTC
TRBV10-3	TRBD1	NA	13	TRBJ1-4	CAISDGQGEKLFF	TGTGCCATCAGTGATGGACAGGGGGAAAAACTGTTTTTT
TRBV5-1	NA	NA	14	TRBJ1-4	CASSLRGFNEKLFF	TGCGCCAGCAGCTTAAGGGGGTTTAATGAAAAACTGTTTTTT
TRBV11-2	TRBD2	NA	12	TRBJ2-7	CASGDYLSEQYF	TGTGCCAGCGGGGACTATCTCAGCGAGCAGTACTTC
TRBV7-2	TRBD1	NA	13	TRBJ2-7	CASSLDRGGEQYF	TGTGCCAGCAGCTTAGACAGGGGTGGCGAGCAGTACTTC
TRBV7-2	TRBD1	NA	14	TRBJ1-2	CASSLGGQGYGYTF	TGTGCCAGCAGCTTAGGCGGACAGGGCTATGGCTACACCTTC
TRBV7-2	NA	NA	13	TRBJ2-5	CASSMNGQETQYF	TGTGCCAGCAGCATGAACGGCCAAGAGACCCAGTACTTC
TRBV30	NA	few	13	TRBJ1-5	CAWSAGDNQPQHF	TGTGCCTGGAGTGCGGGGGACAATCAGCCCCAGCATTTT
TRBV18	NA	NA	15	TRBJ1-3	CASTQGNTVGNTIYF	TGTGCCAGCACCCAGGGAAACACCGTCGGAAACACCATATATTTT
TRBV19	TRBD1	NA	15	TRBJ1-5	CASSPRTGSNQPQHF	TGTGCCAGTAGTCCAAGGACAGGAAGCAATCAGCCCCAGCATTTT
TRBV30	NA	once	15	TRBJ1-3	CAWSDKTTRGNTIYF	TGTGCCTGGAGTGACAAGACAACAAGGGGAAACACCATATATTTT
TRBV10-3	NA	once	14	TRBJ1-1	CAISDLAVNTEAFF	TGTGCCATCAGTGACCTGGCCGTCAACACTGAAGCTTTCTTT
TRBV11-2	NA	NA	15	TRBJ2-2	CASSSDSYSTGELFF	TGTGCCAGCAGCTCGGACAGCTACTCCACCGGGGAGCTGTTTTTT
TRBV9	NA	NA	16	TRBJ2-1	CASSVGETIPYNEQFF	TGTGCCAGCAGCGTAGGAGAGACTATCCCTTACAATGAGCAGTTCTTC
TRBV4-2	TRBD1	NA	13	TRBJ1-1	CASSEDRNYEAFF	TGTGCCAGCAGCGAGGACAGGAATTACGAAGCTTTCTTT
TRBV10-3	NA	NA	16	TRBJ2-2	CAISDGGTVNTGELFF	TGTGCCATCAGTGATGGCGGGACGGTGAACACCGGGGAGCTGTTTTTT
TRBV7-8	NA	NA	15	TRBJ2-5	CASSLATGAPETQYF	TGTGCCAGCAGCTTAGCGACGGGAGCCCCAGAGACCCAGTACTTC
TRBV6-5	TRBD2	NA	15	TRBJ2-7	CASSYSSGVMWEQYF	TGTGCCAGCAGTTATTCTAGCGGAGTTATGTGGGAGCAGTACTTC
TRBV7-9	NA	once	14	TRBJ2-2	CASSPSPNTGELFF	TGTGCCAGCAGCCCTTCTCCGAACACCGGGGAGCTGTTTTTT
TRBV7-9	NA	few	14	TRBJ1-2	CASSLQAANYGYTF	TGTGCCAGCAGCCTACAGGCCGCCAACTATGGCTACACCTTC
TRBV5-8	TRBD1	NA	16	TRBJ1-2	CASSLTGGTRSYGYTF	TGTGCCAGCAGCTTAACAGGGGGCACCCGTAGCTATGGCTACACCTTC
TRBV5-6	TRBD1	NA	15	TRBJ2-7	CASSLQGQGWGQQYF	TGTGCCAGCAGCTTGCAGGGACAGGGGTGGGGACAGCAGTACTTC
TRBV28	TRBD2	few	13	TRBJ2-7	CASNGGGAYEQYF	TGTGCCAGCAACGGGGGAGGGGCCTACGAGCAGTACTTC
TRBV2	TRBD1	NA	13	TRBJ2-3	CASTGQGPDTQYF	TGTGCCAGCACGGGACAGGGCCCAGATACGCAGTATTTT
TRBV11-2	NA	NA	12	TRBJ1-4	CASTPGKEKLFF	TGTGCCAGCACCCCGGGAAAGGAAAAACTGTTTTTT
TRBV7-9	TRBD1	NA	15	TRBJ1-1	CASSPGGTVNTEAFF	TGTGCCAGCAGCCCTGGGGGGACAGTGAACACTGAAGCTTTCTTT
TRBV5-1	TRBD1	NA	15	TRBJ2-3	CASTRGQGKTDTQYF	TGCGCCAGCACCCGCGGACAGGGGAAGACAGATACGCAGTATTTT
TRBV28	NA	NA	14	TRBJ2-6	CASSESSGANGLTF	TGTGCCAGCAGCGAGAGCTCTGGGGCCAACGGCCTGACTTTC
TRBV10-3	TRBD1	NA	17	TRBJ2-7	CAISESGDRGRGYEQYF	TGTGCCATCAGTGAGTCGGGTGACAGGGGGCGAGGCTACGAGCAGTACTTC
TRBV7-9	TRBD1	NA	14	TRBJ1-2	CASSRDSYNYGYTF	TGTGCCAGCAGCCGGGACAGCTATAACTATGGCTACACCTTC
TRBV6-1	NA	NA	14	TRBJ2-3	CASTMGGGTDTQYF	TGTGCCAGCACCATGGGGGGAGGCACAGATACGCAGTATTTT
TRBV11-2	NA	NA	13	TRBJ2-1	CASSYSPRDEQFF	TGTGCCAGCAGCTACTCCCCCCGGGATGAGCAGTTCTTC
TRBV28	NA	NA	12	TRBJ2-2	CASSQYRGELFF	TGTGCCAGCAGCCAATATCGGGGGGAGCTGTTTTTT
TRBV6-5	NA	NA	15	TRBJ2-2	CASIPSRGNAGELFF	TGTGCCAGCATTCCTTCTAGGGGAAACGCCGGGGAGCTGTTTTTT
TRBV5-1	TRBD1	NA	15	TRBJ1-2	CASSLGQGGGYGYTF	TGCGCCAGCAGCTTGGGACAGGGAGGCGGCTATGGCTACACCTTC
TRBV11-2	TRBD2	NA	18	TRBJ2-3	CASSYRTSGGGRTDTQYF	TGTGCCAGCAGCTACCGGACTAGCGGGGGGGGGAGGACAGATACGCAGTATTTT
TRBV5-1	TRBD2	few	20	TRBJ2-1	CASSLVTSGGAGGSYNEQFF	TGCGCCAGCAGCTTGGTTACTAGCGGGGGGGCCGGGGGCTCCTACAATGAGCAGTTCTTC